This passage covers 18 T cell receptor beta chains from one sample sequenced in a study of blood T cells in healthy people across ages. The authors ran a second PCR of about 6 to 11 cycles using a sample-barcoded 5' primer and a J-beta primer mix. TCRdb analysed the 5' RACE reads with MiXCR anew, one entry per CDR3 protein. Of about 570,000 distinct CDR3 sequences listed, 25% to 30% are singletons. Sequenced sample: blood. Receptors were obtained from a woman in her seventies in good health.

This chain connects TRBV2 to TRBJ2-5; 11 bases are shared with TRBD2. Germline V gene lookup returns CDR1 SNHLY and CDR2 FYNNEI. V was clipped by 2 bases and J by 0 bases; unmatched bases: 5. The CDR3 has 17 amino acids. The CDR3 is CASSEYLTSGDQETQYF. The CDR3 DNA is TGTGCCAGCAGTGAATACCTGACTAGCGGGGACCAAGAGACCCAGTACTTC.

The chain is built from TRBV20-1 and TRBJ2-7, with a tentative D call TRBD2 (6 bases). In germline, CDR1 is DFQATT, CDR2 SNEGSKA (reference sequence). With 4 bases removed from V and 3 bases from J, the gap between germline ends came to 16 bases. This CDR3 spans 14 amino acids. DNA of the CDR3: TGCAGTGCTATAACGGGGGTCCTCAACTACGAGCAGTACTTC. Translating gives CSAITGVLNYEQYF.

The CDR3 region has the DNA TGCGCCAGCAGCTCAGGACAGACTTTCTACGAGCAGTACTTC. Amino acids: CASSSGQTFYEQYF. The V and J genes are TRBV5-1 and TRBJ2-7; TRBD1 might be the D (6 bases). The length of the CDR3 is 14 residues. The germline CDR1 and CDR2 sequences are SGHRS and YFSETQ. Trimming removed 3 bases from V and 3 bases from J, with 13 bases in between.

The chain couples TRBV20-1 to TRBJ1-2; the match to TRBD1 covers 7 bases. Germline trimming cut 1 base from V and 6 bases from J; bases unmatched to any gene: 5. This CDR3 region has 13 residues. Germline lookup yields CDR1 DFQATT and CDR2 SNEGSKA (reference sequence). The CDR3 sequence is CSARVYRGDGYTF. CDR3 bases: TGCAGTGCTAGAGTGTACAGGGGTGATGGCTACACCTTC.

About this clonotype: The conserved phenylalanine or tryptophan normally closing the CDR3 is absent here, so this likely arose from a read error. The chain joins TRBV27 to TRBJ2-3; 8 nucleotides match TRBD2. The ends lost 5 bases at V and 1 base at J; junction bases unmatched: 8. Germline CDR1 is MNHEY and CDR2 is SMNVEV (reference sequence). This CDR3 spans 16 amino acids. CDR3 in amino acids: CASSPLAGGGTDTQYL. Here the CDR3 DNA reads TGTGCCAGCAGTCCCCTGGCGGGGGGCGGCACAGATACGCAGTATCTT.

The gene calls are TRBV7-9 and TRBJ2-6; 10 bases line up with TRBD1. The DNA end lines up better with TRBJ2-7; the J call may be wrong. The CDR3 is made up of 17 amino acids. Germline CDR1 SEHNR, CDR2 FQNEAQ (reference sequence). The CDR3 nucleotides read TGTGCCAGCAGCCCACCCAGTGGGACAGGGGTTTTCTACGAGCAGTACTTC. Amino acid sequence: CASSPPSGTGVFYEQYF.

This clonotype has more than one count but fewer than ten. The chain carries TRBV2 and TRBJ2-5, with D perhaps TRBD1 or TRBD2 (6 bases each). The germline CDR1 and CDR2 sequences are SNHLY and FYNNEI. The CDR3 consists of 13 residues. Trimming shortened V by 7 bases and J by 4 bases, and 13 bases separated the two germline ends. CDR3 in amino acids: CASKGRGGETQYF. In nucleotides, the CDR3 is TGTGCCAGCAAGGGCAGGGGAGGAGAGACCCAGTACTTC. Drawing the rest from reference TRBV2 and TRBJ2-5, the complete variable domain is EPEVTQTPSHQVTQMGQEVILRCVPISNHLYFYWYRQILGQKVEFLVSFYNNEISEKSEIFDDQFSVERPDGSNFTLKIRSTKLEDSAMYFCASKGRGGETQYFGPGTRLLVL.

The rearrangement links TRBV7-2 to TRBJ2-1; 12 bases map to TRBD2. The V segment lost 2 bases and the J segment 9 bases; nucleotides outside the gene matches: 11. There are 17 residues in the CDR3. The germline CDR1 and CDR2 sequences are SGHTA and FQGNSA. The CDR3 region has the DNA TGTGCCAGCAGCTTAAATGTAGGGACTAGCGGGTTTGTTGAGCAGTTCTTC. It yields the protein CASSLNVGTSGFVEQFF.

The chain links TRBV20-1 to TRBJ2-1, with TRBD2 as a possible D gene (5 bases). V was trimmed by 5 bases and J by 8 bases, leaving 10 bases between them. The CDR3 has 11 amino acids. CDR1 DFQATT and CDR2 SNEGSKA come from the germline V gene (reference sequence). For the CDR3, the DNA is TGCAGTGCTGGGAGTAACGATGAGCAGTTCTTC. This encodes CSAGSNDEQFF.

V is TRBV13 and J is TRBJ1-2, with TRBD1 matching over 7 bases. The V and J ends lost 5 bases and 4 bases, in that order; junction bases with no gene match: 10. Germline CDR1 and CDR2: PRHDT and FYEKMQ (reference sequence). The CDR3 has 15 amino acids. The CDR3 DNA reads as TGTGCCAGCAGCACTCGCCAGGGGGTACTCTATGGCTACACCTTC. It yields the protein CASSTRQGVLYGYTF. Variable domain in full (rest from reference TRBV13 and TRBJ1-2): AAGVIQSPRHLIKEKRETATLKCYPIPRHDTVYWYQQGPGQDPQFLISFYEKMQSDKGSIPDRFSAQQFSDYHSELNMSSLELGDSALYFCASSTRQGVLYGYTFGSGTRLTVV.

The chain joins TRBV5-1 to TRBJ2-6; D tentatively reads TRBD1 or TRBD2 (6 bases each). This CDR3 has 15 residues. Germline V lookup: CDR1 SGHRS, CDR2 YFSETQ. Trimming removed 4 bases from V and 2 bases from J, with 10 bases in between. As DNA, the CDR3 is TGCGCCAGCAGCCCGGGGGCTCCTGGGGCCAACGTCCTGACTTTC. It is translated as CASSPGAPGANVLTF.

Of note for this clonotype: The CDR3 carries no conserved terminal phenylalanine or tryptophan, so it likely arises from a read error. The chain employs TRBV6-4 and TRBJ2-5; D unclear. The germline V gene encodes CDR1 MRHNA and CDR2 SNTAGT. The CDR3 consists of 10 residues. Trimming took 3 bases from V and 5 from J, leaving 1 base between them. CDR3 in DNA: TGTGCCAGCAGTGATGAGACCCAGTACCTC. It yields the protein CASSDETQYL.

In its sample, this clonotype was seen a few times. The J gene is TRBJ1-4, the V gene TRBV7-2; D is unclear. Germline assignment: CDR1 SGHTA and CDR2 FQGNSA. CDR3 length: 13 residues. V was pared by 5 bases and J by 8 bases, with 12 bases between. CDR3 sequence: CASSLRVREKLFF. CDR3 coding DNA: TGTGCCAGCAGCCTCCGGGTGCGAGAAAAACTGTTTTTT.

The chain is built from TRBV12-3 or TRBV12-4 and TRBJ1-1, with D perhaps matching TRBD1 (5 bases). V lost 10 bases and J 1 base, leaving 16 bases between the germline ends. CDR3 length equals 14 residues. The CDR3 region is CATCLGAGNTEAFF. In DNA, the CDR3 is TGTGCCACCTGTTTAGGGGCGGGGAACACTGAAGCTTTCTTT.

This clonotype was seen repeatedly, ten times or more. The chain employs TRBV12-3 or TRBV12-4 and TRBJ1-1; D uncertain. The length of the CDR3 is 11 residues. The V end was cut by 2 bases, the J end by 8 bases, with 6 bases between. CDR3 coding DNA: TGTGCCAGCAGTTTAAGAAGGGAAGCTTTCTTT. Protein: CASSLRREAFF.

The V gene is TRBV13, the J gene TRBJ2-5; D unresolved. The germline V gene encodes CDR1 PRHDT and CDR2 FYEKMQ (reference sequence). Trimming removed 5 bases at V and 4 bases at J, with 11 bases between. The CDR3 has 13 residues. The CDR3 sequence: CASSPRAVETQYF. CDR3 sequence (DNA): TGTGCCAGCAGCCCCCGGGCGGTAGAGACCCAGTACTTC.

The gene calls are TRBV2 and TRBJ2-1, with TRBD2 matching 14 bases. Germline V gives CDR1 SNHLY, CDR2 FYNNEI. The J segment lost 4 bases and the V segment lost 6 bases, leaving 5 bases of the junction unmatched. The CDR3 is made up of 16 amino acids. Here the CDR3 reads CASSARLAGGYNEQFF. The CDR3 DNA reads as TGTGCCAGCAGCGCACGACTAGCGGGGGGGTACAATGAGCAGTTCTTC.

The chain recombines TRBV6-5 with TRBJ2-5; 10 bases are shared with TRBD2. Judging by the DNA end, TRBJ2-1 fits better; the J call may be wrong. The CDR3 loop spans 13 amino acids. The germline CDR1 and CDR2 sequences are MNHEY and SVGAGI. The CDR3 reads CASRGLAKNEQFF. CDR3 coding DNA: TGTGCCAGCAGGGGACTAGCGAAGAATGAGCAGTTCTTC.